This entry lists 15 T cell receptor beta chains sequenced from one sample in a study of patients and donors after allogeneic stem cell transplantation. Via MiXCR, TCRdb re-called the RT-PCR reads, giving one row per CDR3 protein. This table holds roughly 940,000 distinct CDR3 sequences, roughly 18% found once. Sequenced sample: blood, either unsorted or a sorted T cell fraction (not recorded which). The receptors here all came from a human donor who was either an allogeneic HSCT recipient or a stem cell or donor lymphocyte infusion donor (not recorded which). It is not recorded whose cells these are; they may come from a transplant donor.

CDR3 amino acids: CASSLVGVNYGYTF. The CDR3 DNA reads as TGTGCCAGCAGCTTAGTAGGGGTGAACTATGGCTACACCTTC. The genes are TRBV7-8 and TRBJ1-2, with D maybe TRBD1 (5 bases). Trimming cost V 1 base and J 2 bases, with 8 bases left between them. The CDR3 spans 14 residues. Germline CDR1 and CDR2: SGHVS and FQNEAQ. Together with reference TRBV7-8 and TRBJ1-2, the CDR3 gives the full variable domain: GAGVSQSPRYKVAKRGQDVALRCDPISGHVSLFWYQQALGQGPEFLTYFQNEAQLDKSGLPSDRFFAERPEGSVSTLKIQRTQQEDSAVYLCASSLVGVNYGYTFGSGTRLTVV.

This chain joins TRBV7-8 and TRBJ2-1; 9 bases are shared with TRBD2. V shed 1 base, J shed 7 bases, and the junction held 8 bases outside the gene matches. The CDR3 runs 16 residues. Germline lookup yields CDR1 SGHVS and CDR2 FQNEAQ. The CDR3 DNA sequence: TGTGCCAGCAGCTTAGTCCCTAGCGGGAAGAATAATGAGCAGTTCTTC. Amino acids: CASSLVPSGKNNEQFF.

The chain couples TRBV7-2 to TRBJ2-5; D assignment may be TRBD1 or TRBD2 (6 bases each). The germline V and J ends were trimmed by 1 base and 10 bases, with 22 bases remaining between them. Per germline, CDR1 SGHTA and CDR2 FQGNSA. The CDR3 sequence is 16 residues long. CDR3 nucleotide sequence: TGTGCCAGCAGCTTAGAGTTAGCGGAGGGGGTCCGGGACCAGTACTTC. Translation: CASSLELAEGVRDQYF.

J is TRBJ2-3 and V is TRBV7-2; 7 bases agree with TRBD1. CDR3 length: 14 amino acids. With V trimmed by 5 bases and J by 5 bases, 7 bases remained unmatched. Germline CDR1 is SGHTA and CDR2 is FQGNSA. The CDR3 region has the DNA TGTGCCAGCAGCCAGGCCGACAGGGAAGATACGCAGTATTTT. This encodes CASSQADREDTQYF.

Regarding this clonotype: A read error may account for a junction end that differs from germline. The chain has TRBV5-1 and TRBJ1-1; a possible D gene is TRBD1 (6 bases). This CDR3 is built from 18 residues. The germline V gene has CDR1 SGHRS and CDR2 YFSETQ. The CDR3 loop is CASSLGPGQNIWNSEAFF. In nucleotides, the CDR3 is TGCGCCAGCAGCCTGGGCCCGGGACAAAACATTTGGAACTCTGAAGCTTTCTTT.

The rearrangement links TRBV19 to TRBJ1-1, with D maybe TRBD1 (5 bases). CDR1 LNHDA and CDR2 SQIVND come from the germline V gene (reference sequence). The ends were cut back, 1 base at V and 5 bases at J, with 17 bases in the middle. This CDR3 comprises 16 residues. CDR3 sequence (DNA): TGTGCCAGTAGTATAGGTTTAGGGGCTCTCGGGACTGAAGCTTTCTTT. Protein sequence: CASSIGLGALGTEAFF.

This chain connects TRBV6-1 to TRBJ2-1; a possible D gene is TRBD2 (5 bases). The CDR3 spans 15 residues. The V gene lost 5 bases and the J gene lost 9 bases, with 20 bases spanning the gap. Germline V gene data show CDR1 as MNHNS and CDR2 as SASEGT. The CDR3 coding sequence is TGTGCCAGCAGTCACCCCCCAGCGGAGGTGGGTGAGCAGTTCTTC. The encoded protein is CASSHPPAEVGEQFF.

This chain joins TRBV5-4 and TRBJ2-1, with D perhaps TRBD1 or TRBD2 (6 bases each). Trimming removed 5 bases from V and 7 bases from J, with 16 bases in between. The CDR3 sequence is 14 residues long. CDR1 is SGHNT and CDR2 is YYREEE in the germline V gene (reference sequence). The CDR3 sequence: CASRGGRSLNEQFF. The CDR3 DNA is TGTGCCAGCAGGGGGGGCCGATCTCTTAATGAGCAGTTCTTC.

The V gene is TRBV7-9, the J gene TRBJ2-1, with TRBD2 identical over 10 bases. The V gene's germline CDR1 is SEHNR and CDR2 FQNEAQ (reference sequence). The CDR3 has 16 amino acids. After removal of 5 bases from V and 7 bases from J, the junction contained 11 bases not matched to a gene. CDR3 bases: TGTGCCAGCAGCCCCCCCGGTGGGACTAGCGAAAATGAGCAGTTCTTC. Translated: CASSPPGGTSENEQFF.

The rearrangement joins TRBV6-1 to TRBJ2-1, with TRBD2 as a possible D gene (5 bases). The CDR3 loop spans 13 amino acids. Germline assignment: CDR1 MNHNS and CDR2 SASEGT. The germline V and J ends were trimmed by 7 bases and 6 bases, with 13 bases remaining between them. As DNA, the CDR3 is TGTGCCAGCACTAGCTCCTCCGGCAATGAGCAGTTCTTC. Translated, it gives CASTSSSGNEQFF.

The chain couples TRBV27 to TRBJ1-5, with D possibly matching TRBD1 (5 bases). Germline CDR1 reads MNHEY; CDR2 reads SMNVEV (reference sequence). The length of the CDR3 is 14 residues. Trimming removed 3 bases from V and 7 bases from J, with 13 bases in between. CDR3 loop: CASSFGRVKQPQHF. Here the CDR3 DNA reads TGTGCCAGCAGTTTCGGCAGGGTTAAACAGCCCCAGCATTTT.

In its sample, this clonotype was seen a few times. The rearrangement links TRBV20-1 to TRBJ1-1; D might be TRBD1 (6 bases). CDR3 size: 15 residues. Trimming took 3 bases from V and 0 from J, leaving 14 bases between them. CDR1 DFQATT and CDR2 SNEGSKA come from the germline V gene (reference sequence). The DNA for the CDR3 is TGCAGTGCTAGTGTAGTTGGGGGCTTGAACACTGAAGCTTTCTTT. It codes for CSASVVGGLNTEAFF.

The chain uses TRBV28 and TRBJ2-7, with D tentatively TRBD1 (6 bases). Germline V CDR1 and CDR2: MDHEN, SYDVKM. This CDR3 is built from 15 residues. Trimming shortened V by 6 bases and J by 0 bases, and 15 bases separated the two germline ends. The CDR3 here is CASSARTVSSYEQYF. In nucleotides, the CDR3 is TGTGCCAGCAGCGCCAGGACAGTGAGCTCCTACGAGCAGTACTTC.

This clonotype was observed a handful of times. V is TRBV20-1 and J is TRBJ2-1; 8 bases map to TRBD1. This CDR3 contains 16 residues. Germline V CDR1 and CDR2: DFQATT, SNEGSKA (reference sequence). V lost 1 base, J lost 7 bases, and 12 bases stayed unmatched. The CDR3 reads CSARATGASLMNEQFF. CDR3 nucleotides: TGCAGTGCTAGAGCGACAGGGGCGAGTTTAATGAATGAGCAGTTCTTC.

The chain employs TRBV30 and TRBJ1-2, with D hard to call. V lost 3 bases, J lost 0 bases, and 5 bases lay in between. This CDR3 has 12 residues. Germline values: CDR1 GTSNPN, CDR2 SVGIG (reference sequence). The CDR3 loop is CAWRRPNYGYTF. Written as DNA, the CDR3 is TGTGCCTGGAGGCGACCTAACTATGGCTACACCTTC.